This T cell receptor (beta chain) is from a study of shared clonotypes between healthy human individuals. Whole-study results and caveats: It was anticipated that sequencing depth would influence how many clonotypes donors shared.

There were no recent acute infections or vaccinations among the donors, who were healthy HIV-negative adults. As concerns this clone: Its specificity is not known.

CDR1 and CDR2 from the germline V gene are SNHLY and FYNNEI. The CDR3 length is 15 residues. V shed 7 bases, J shed 6 bases, and the junction held 5 bases outside the gene matches. The authors distributed each subset's genomic DNA evenly over several immunoSEQ plates. In the original processing: Quality scores were absent from the junction-only immunoSEQ sequences, so filtering differed. TCRdb's table, derived via immunoSEQ multiplex PCR, lists solely in-frame clones and lacks some. V, J and clone size are taken as reported in that table, and D and trimming were inferred from the DNA itself. The table lists about 92,000 clones, over 40% of them singletons.

The receptor's source is a woman between 40 and 50 years old in good health. Some clones in this sample may be carry-over from other donors' samples. V is TRBV2 and J is TRBJ2-4; 14 positions match TRBD2. Sequences were obtained from PBMCs. The CDR3 region is CASIPGTSGRNIQYF. CDR3 DNA sequence: TGTGCCAGCATCCCAGGGACTAGCGGGAGAAACATTCAGTACTTC.